The 4 T cell receptor beta chains listed next were all sequenced from one sample in a study of cytomegalovirus exposure and HLA in healthy donors (dated by TCRdb to about 2017). The library was generated by the immunoSEQ multiplex PCR assay. For the multiplex PCR, a mixture combining 60 forward primers for TCR Vbeta segments and 13 reverse primers for TCR Jbeta segments was used. Drawn from immuneACCESS, this table holds only the in-frame rearrangements with V and J called that TCRdb kept. Clones are partly lost; checked studies trace under half to an unresolved V gene and leave the rest unexplained. This sample has 100,000 or so clones in its table, and over 12% of those were observed once. The ten largest clones capture around 0.9% of the sample. Source material: PBMCs. These receptors were obtained from a female donor in good health and CMV-seronegative.

This clone was counted a few times. V is TRBV11-3 and J is TRBJ2-3; 13 bases agree with TRBD2. The CDR3 consists of 17 residues. The germline gives CDR1 SGHNT, CDR2 YENEEA. J was trimmed by 4 bases and V by 3 bases; bases with no gene match: 7. CDR3 amino acids: CASSLGLAGQHADTQYF. The CDR3 nucleotides are TGTGCCAGCAGCTTGGGACTAGCGGGACAACACGCAGATACGCAGTATTTT.

The chain has TRBV15 and TRBJ2-7, with D possibly being TRBD1 (6 bases). From germline, CDR1 is LNHNV and CDR2 YYDKDF (reference sequence). CDR3 length: 17 residues. Trimming pared 0 bases from V and 2 bases from J, leaving 17 bases between. For the CDR3, the DNA is TGTGCCACCAGCAGAGATCAGTGGGGGCGGTCCCCCTACGAGCAGTACTTC. It codes for CATSRDQWGRSPYEQYF. Together with reference TRBV15 and TRBJ2-7, the CDR3 gives the full variable domain: DAMVIQNPRYQVTQFGKPVTLSCSQTLNHNVMYWYQQKSSQAPKLLFHYYDKDFNNEADTPDNFQSRRPNTSFCFLDIRSPGLGDTAMYLCATSRDQWGRSPYEQYFGPGTRLTVT.

This clone showed up just a few times. V and J are TRBV4-3 and TRBJ2-2; 8 nucleotides line up with TRBD2. Germline V gives CDR1 LGHNA, CDR2 YSLEER. The CDR3 runs to 19 residues. J was trimmed by 0 bases and V by 0 bases; bases with no gene match: 9. The CDR3 coding sequence is TGCGCCAGCAGCCAAGATCGCCCGGGACTAGTGGCGAACACCGGGGAGCTGTTTTTT. Translating it yields CASSQDRPGLVANTGELFF.

This chain links TRBV11-2 with TRBJ2-1; D is possibly TRBD1 (6 bases). This CDR3 spans 14 amino acids. V was shortened by 1 base and J by 12 bases, with 16 bases between the two germline ends. CDR1 SGHAT and CDR2 FQNNGV come from the germline V gene. CDR3: CASSLGVIQGLQFF. The CDR3 DNA is TGTGCCAGCAGCTTAGGGGTGATACAGGGTTTGCAGTTCTTC.